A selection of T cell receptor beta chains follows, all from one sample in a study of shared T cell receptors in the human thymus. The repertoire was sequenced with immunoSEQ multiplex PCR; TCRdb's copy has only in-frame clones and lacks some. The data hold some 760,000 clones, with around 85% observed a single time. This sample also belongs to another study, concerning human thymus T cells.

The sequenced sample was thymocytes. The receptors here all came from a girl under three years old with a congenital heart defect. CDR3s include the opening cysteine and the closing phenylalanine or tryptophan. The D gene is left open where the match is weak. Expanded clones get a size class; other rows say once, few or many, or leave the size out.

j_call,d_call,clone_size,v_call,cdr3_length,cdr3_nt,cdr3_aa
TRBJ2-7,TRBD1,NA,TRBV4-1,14,TGCGCCAGCAGGGGACAGGGGGGCAGCTACGAGCAGTACTTC,CASRGQGGSYEQYF
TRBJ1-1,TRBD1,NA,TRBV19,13,TGTGCCAGTTGGGACAGCCTTAACACTGAAGCTTTCTTT,CASWDSLNTEAFF
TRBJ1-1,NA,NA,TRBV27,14,TGTGCCAGCAGTTTTACAGCTTGGAACACTGAAGCTTTCTTT,CASSFTAWNTEAFF
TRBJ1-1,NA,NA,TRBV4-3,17,TGCGCCAGCAGCCAAGCCGTCAAGGCGGGGGGGAACACTGAAGCTTTCTTT,CASSQAVKAGGNTEAFF
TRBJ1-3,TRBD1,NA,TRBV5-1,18,TGCGCCAGCAGCTTCACTTACGCGACAGGGGGTGTTGGAAACACCATATATTTT,CASSFTYATGGVGNTIYF
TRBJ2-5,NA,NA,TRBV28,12,TGTGCCACTAAGGACTTGCAAGAGACCCAGTACTTC,CATKDLQETQYF
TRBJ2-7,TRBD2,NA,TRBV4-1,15,TGCGCCAGCAGCCAAGTGTTGCGGGAGAGCTACGAGCAGTACTTC,CASSQVLRESYEQYF
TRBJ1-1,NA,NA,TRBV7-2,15,TGTGCCAGCAGCTACTCAAGGGGGTTGAACACTGAAGCTTTCTTT,CASSYSRGLNTEAFF
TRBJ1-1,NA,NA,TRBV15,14,TGTGCCACCAGCAGATCCGGCCGGAGCACTGAAGCTTTCTTT,CATSRSGRSTEAFF
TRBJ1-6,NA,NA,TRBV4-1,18,TGCGCCAGCAGCCAAGTTAGGGGCAGGTTCCGGGCCACCTCACCCCTCCACTTT,CASSQVRGRFRATSPLHF
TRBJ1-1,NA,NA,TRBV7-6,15,TGTGCCAGCAGCTTTGGGGTAGGGGAGGACACTGAAGCTTTCTTT,CASSFGVGEDTEAFF
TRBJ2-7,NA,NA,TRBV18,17,TGTGCCAGCTCGTCTAGGGGTTTCGGGCAGGGTAACGGCGAGCAGTACTTC,CASSSRGFGQGNGEQYF
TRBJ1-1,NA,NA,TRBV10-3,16,TGTGCCATCAGTGAGCCAAAGGGGTCCTCGAACACTGAAGCTTTCTTT,CAISEPKGSSNTEAFF
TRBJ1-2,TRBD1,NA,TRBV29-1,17,TGCAGCGCAATTGCCCGTGGGACAGGGGGCGGGATATGGCGGTACACCTTC,CSAIARGTGGGIWRYTF
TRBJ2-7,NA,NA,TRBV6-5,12,TGTGCCAGCGAAAGTGGCGACAGTTTTAAGTACTTC,CASESGDSFKYF
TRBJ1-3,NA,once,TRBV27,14,TGTGCCAGCAGTTTATCCCCGTTTGGAAACACCATATATTTT,CASSLSPFGNTIYF
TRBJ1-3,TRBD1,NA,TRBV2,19,TGTGCCAGCAGGCGACACCTCAGGGGGCAGGGGATATCGGGAAACACCATATATTTT,CASRRHLRGQGISGNTIYF
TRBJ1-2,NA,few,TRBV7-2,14,TGTGCCAGCAGCTTCGGACGGGACTGCTATGGCTACACCTTC,CASSFGRDCYGYTF
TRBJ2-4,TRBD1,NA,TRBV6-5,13,TGTGCCAGCAGTTCTACACAGGGGACCATTCAGTACTTC,CASSSTQGTIQYF
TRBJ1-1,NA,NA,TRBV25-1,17,TGTGCCAGCAGTGAAAGTTACGCGAGGACAGAGAACACTGAAGCTTTCTTT,CASSESYARTENTEAFF
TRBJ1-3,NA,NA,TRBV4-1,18,TGCGCCAGCAGCCAAGTATCCCTTGGCCCCCCAACGCGAAACACCATATATTTT,CASSQVSLGPPTRNTIYF
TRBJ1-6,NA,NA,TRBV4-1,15,TGCGCCAGCAGCCAAGAGGGGATTCGGGGATCACCCCTCCACTTT,CASSQEGIRGSPLHF
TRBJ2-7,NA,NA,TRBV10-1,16,TGCGCCAGCAGTGAGTCAATAGGGCCCAGGGCCTACGAGCAGTACTTC,CASSESIGPRAYEQYF
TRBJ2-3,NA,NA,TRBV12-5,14,TGTGCTAGTGTTGGCAGGGGGGCCCCAGATACGCAGTATTTT,CASVGRGAPDTQYF
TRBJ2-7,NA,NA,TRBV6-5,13,TGTGCCAGCAGTCACTCAGGGGACTACGAGCAGTACTTC,CASSHSGDYEQYF
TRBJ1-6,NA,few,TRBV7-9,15,TGTGCCAGCAGCCCTACAGGGTTGTATAATTCACCCCTCCACTTT,CASSPTGLYNSPLHF
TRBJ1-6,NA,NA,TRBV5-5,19,TGTGCCAGCAGCTTGGCCGTTGGAGTCCGGACATTCTGTGGTTCACCCCTCCACTTT,CASSLAVGVRTFCGSPLHF
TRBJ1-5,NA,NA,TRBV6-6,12,TGTGCCAGCAGCCTCAGAGGGCAGCCCCAGCATTTT,CASSLRGQPQHF
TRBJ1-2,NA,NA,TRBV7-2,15,TGTGCCAGCAGCAGCTCCGGGACAATGATGTGGGGCTACACCTTC,CASSSSGTMMWGYTF